The source of this T cell receptor beta chain is a study of T-cell reconstitution after alpha-beta-depleted transplantation in children. Study outcomes and limitations: Where alpha-beta T cells came from about two months after transplant was reportedly several hundred expanded graft clones.

The CDR3 covers 20 residues. Germline V gives CDR1 MNHEY, CDR2 SVGEGT. V lost 7 bases to trimming and J lost 2 bases, with 33 bases between them. There are a few counts of this clonotype. What it recognizes is unknown. TCRbeta library construction was performed incorporating unique molecular identifiers. A single record per CDR3 protein comes from TCRdb applying MiXCR to the PCR reads. The data contain more than 400,000 distinct CDR3 sequences, about an eighth of them singletons. The sample in question was PBMCs, mostly from graft donor cells, obtained 180 days after TCRalphabeta/CD19-depleted stem cell transplant. The sequence was collected from a female patient aged 2 to 10 who had a stem cell transplant for aplastic anemia, so the T cells may come from the graft donor. The chain carries TRBV6-2 or TRBV6-3 and TRBJ2-7; possibly TRBD2 for D (5 bases). Written as DNA, the CDR3 is TGTGCCAGCACCGGACCCCCAGTATCCCCCAACCGGGAAACGCCCTACGAGCAGTACTTC. It specifies CASTGPPVSPNRETPYEQYF.